This T cell receptor beta chain derives from a study of blood T cell repertoires in COVID-19. The CDR3 length is 14 residues. Trimming cost V 4 bases and J 3 bases, with 13 bases left between them. TCRdb keeps only in-frame clones here, not all; method: immunoSEQ multiplex PCR. The table lists about 300,000 clones, about 91% of them singletons. The chain uses TRBV5-3 and TRBJ1-2; no definite D call. TRBV5-3 is recorded as an ORF, its role being uncertain. Material for sequencing was peripheral blood. This clonotype originated in a woman aged 25 to 45 with COVID-19, enrolled during active disease. In nucleotides, the CDR3 is TGTGCCAGAAGCCCGGAGGTGATCCACTATGGCTACACCTTC. Translation: CARSPEVIHYGYTF.